A selection of T cell receptor beta chains follows, all from one sample in a study of T cell responses to AZD1222 COVID-19 vaccine. Some clones are missing from TCRdb's copy, which holds only in-frame ones; the method was immunoSEQ multiplex PCR. The data hold approximately 100,000 clones, with roughly nine tenths observed a single time. Material: peripheral blood, obtained on day 0 of AZD1222 vaccination. The receptor source for this set is an adult in good health. CDR3s include the opening cysteine and the closing phenylalanine or tryptophan. D genes are given only for firm matches. The size of a clone is reported for some rows only, either as once, few or many, or as a class for expanded clones.

v_call: TRBV30; j_call: TRBJ2-5; d_call: TRBD1; clone_size: -; cdr3_nt: TGTGCCTGGAAAAGGACAGGGGTAGAGACCCAGTACTTC; cdr3_aa: CAWKRTGVETQYF
v_call: TRBV29-1; j_call: TRBJ2-5; d_call: -; clone_size: -; cdr3_nt: TGCAGCGTTGGCTCCGTGCAGGGGACGGGAGAGACCCAGTACTTC; cdr3_aa: CSVGSVQGTGETQYF
v_call: TRBV6-5; j_call: TRBJ1-2; d_call: -; clone_size: -; cdr3_nt: TGTGCCAGCAGTTACGACCAATATGGCTACACCTTC; cdr3_aa: CASSYDQYGYTF
v_call: TRBV20-1; j_call: TRBJ1-1; d_call: -; clone_size: -; cdr3_nt: TGCAGTGCTAGATCCCCGCCTGATGCTTTCTTT; cdr3_aa: CSARSPPDAFF
v_call: TRBV27; j_call: TRBJ1-1; d_call: -; clone_size: -; cdr3_nt: TGTGCCAGCAGTTTAATAGGAGACACTGAAGCTTTCTTT; cdr3_aa: CASSLIGDTEAFF
v_call: TRBV19; j_call: TRBJ1-2; d_call: -; clone_size: few; cdr3_nt: TGTGCCAGTAGTATAGACGGAGGGAACTATGGCTACACCTTC; cdr3_aa: CASSIDGGNYGYTF
v_call: TRBV4-1; j_call: TRBJ2-7; d_call: TRBD1; clone_size: large; cdr3_nt: TGCGCCAGCAGCCAATCCGGGACAGGAGGGTCCTACGAGCAGTACTTC; cdr3_aa: CASSQSGTGGSYEQYF
v_call: TRBV12-3/TRBV12-4; j_call: TRBJ2-3; d_call: -; clone_size: -; cdr3_nt: TGTGCCAGCAGTTTCTCAAGCACAGATACGCAGTATTTT; cdr3_aa: CASSFSSTDTQYF
v_call: TRBV9; j_call: TRBJ1-1; d_call: -; clone_size: -; cdr3_nt: TGTGCCAGCAGCCCTCCTCAGGGGATTGGCGCTGAAGCTTTCTTT; cdr3_aa: CASSPPQGIGAEAFF
v_call: TRBV28; j_call: TRBJ1-2; d_call: -; clone_size: -; cdr3_nt: TGTGCCAGCAGAGTTCCCGCCGGTCAGGGGATGGGCAACTATGGCTACACCTTC; cdr3_aa: CASRVPAGQGMGNYGYTF
v_call: TRBV6-5; j_call: TRBJ1-4; d_call: -; clone_size: few; cdr3_nt: TGTGCCAGCAGTTACTCGGGGGCCTATAATGAAAAACTGTTTTTT; cdr3_aa: CASSYSGAYNEKLFF
v_call: TRBV3-1/TRBV3-2; j_call: TRBJ1-2; d_call: -; clone_size: -; cdr3_nt: TGTGCCAGCAGCCAAGATTTTGGCAGGGCTGGCTATGGCTACACCTTC; cdr3_aa: CASSQDFGRAGYGYTF
v_call: TRBV4-1; j_call: TRBJ2-7; d_call: -; clone_size: -; cdr3_nt: TGCGCCAGCAGCCTCCGAGACGGTTGGGGGCAGCAGTACTTC; cdr3_aa: CASSLRDGWGQQYF
v_call: TRBV2; j_call: TRBJ1-6; d_call: -; clone_size: once; cdr3_nt: TGTGCCAGCAGTGAAAGAGGATTTGAGCGGTGGTTT; cdr3_aa: CASSERGFERWF
v_call: TRBV28; j_call: TRBJ2-7; d_call: -; clone_size: -; cdr3_nt: TGTGCCAGCAGGTGGATAGGGCCGAGGGACGAGCAGTACTTC; cdr3_aa: CASRWIGPRDEQYF
v_call: TRBV18; j_call: TRBJ1-6; d_call: -; clone_size: -; cdr3_nt: TGTGCCAGCTCACCAAGGGGGGCTCTAAGCTCCTATAATTCACCCCTCCACTTT; cdr3_aa: CASSPRGALSSYNSPLHF
v_call: TRBV4-1; j_call: TRBJ1-1; d_call: -; clone_size: once; cdr3_nt: TGCGCCAGCAGCCAAGATCTGGACAGAGAAGCTTTCTTT; cdr3_aa: CASSQDLDREAFF
v_call: TRBV5-8; j_call: TRBJ2-2; d_call: TRBD1; clone_size: -; cdr3_nt: TGTGCCAGCACCCTGACAGGGGTTCGCACCGGGGAGCTGTTTTTT; cdr3_aa: CASTLTGVRTGELFF
v_call: TRBV5-8; j_call: TRBJ2-7; d_call: TRBD1; clone_size: -; cdr3_nt: TGTGCCAGCAGCAACCGGGACAGGGGATCCTACGAGCAGTACTTC; cdr3_aa: CASSNRDRGSYEQYF
v_call: TRBV30; j_call: TRBJ1-4; d_call: -; clone_size: once; cdr3_nt: TGTGCCTGGAGAGCGGCAGGGGCGAGTGAAAAACTGTTTTTT; cdr3_aa: CAWRAAGASEKLFF
v_call: TRBV5-1; j_call: TRBJ2-7; d_call: -; clone_size: -; cdr3_nt: TGCGCCAGCAGCTTGGCGGTATCCTACGAGCAGTACTTC; cdr3_aa: CASSLAVSYEQYF
v_call: TRBV5-1; j_call: TRBJ1-2; d_call: -; clone_size: -; cdr3_nt: TGCGCCAGCAGCTACGGGACTGTCGGCGGCTACACCTTC; cdr3_aa: CASSYGTVGGYTF
v_call: TRBV18; j_call: TRBJ2-7; d_call: TRBD1; clone_size: -; cdr3_nt: TGTGCCAGCTCACTAGGGACAGGGGCGGACGAGCAGTACTTC; cdr3_aa: CASSLGTGADEQYF
v_call: TRBV2; j_call: TRBJ2-1; d_call: TRBD2; clone_size: -; cdr3_nt: TGTGCCAGCAGGGGGACTAGCGCTGGGGAGCAGTTCTTC; cdr3_aa: CASRGTSAGEQFF
v_call: TRBV14; j_call: TRBJ1-6; d_call: TRBD1; clone_size: -; cdr3_nt: TGTGCCAGCAGCCAAGCCCCAGGGGGGTATTCACCCCTCCACTTT; cdr3_aa: CASSQAPGGYSPLHF
v_call: TRBV5-1; j_call: TRBJ1-1; d_call: -; clone_size: -; cdr3_nt: TGCGCCAGCAGCTCGGGGACACCGAACACTGAAGCTTTCTTT; cdr3_aa: CASSSGTPNTEAFF
v_call: TRBV18; j_call: TRBJ1-1; d_call: -; clone_size: -; cdr3_nt: TGTGCCAGCTCCCCCCAGGAAGGGAGGACTGAAGCTTTCTTT; cdr3_aa: CASSPQEGRTEAFF
v_call: TRBV3-1/TRBV3-2; j_call: TRBJ1-5; d_call: -; clone_size: -; cdr3_nt: TGTGCCAGCAGCCAAGCGGTGGGGGCTCAGCCCCAGCATTTT; cdr3_aa: CASSQAVGAQPQHF
v_call: TRBV18; j_call: TRBJ1-5; d_call: TRBD1; clone_size: -; cdr3_nt: TGTGCCAGCTCATTTGGGACAGGGCGCAATCAGCCCCAGCATTTT; cdr3_aa: CASSFGTGRNQPQHF